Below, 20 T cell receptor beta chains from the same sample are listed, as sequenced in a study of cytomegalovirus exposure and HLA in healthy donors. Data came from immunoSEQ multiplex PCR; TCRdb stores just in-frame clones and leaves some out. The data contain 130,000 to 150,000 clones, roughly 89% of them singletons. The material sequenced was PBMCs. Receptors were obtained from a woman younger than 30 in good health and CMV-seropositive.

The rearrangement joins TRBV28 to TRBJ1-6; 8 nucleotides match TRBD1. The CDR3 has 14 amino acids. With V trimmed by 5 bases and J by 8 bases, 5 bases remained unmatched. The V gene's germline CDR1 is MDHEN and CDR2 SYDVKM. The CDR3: CASSIGQGHSPLHF. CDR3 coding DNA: TGTGCCAGCAGTATAGGACAGGGTCATTCACCCCTCCACTTT.

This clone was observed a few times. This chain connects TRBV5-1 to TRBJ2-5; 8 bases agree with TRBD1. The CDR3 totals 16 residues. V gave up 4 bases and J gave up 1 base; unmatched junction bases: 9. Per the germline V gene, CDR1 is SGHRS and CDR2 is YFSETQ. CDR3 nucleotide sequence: TGCGCCAGCAGCAACACAGGGGGGTCTTTCCAAGAGACCCAGTACTTC. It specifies CASSNTGGSFQETQYF.

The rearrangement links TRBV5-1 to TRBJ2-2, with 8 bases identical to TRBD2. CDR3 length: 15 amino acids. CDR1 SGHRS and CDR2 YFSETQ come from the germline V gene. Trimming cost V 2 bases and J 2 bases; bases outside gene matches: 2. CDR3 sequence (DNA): TGCGCCAGCAGCTTAACTAGCGGTAACACCGGGGAGCTGTTTTTT. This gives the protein CASSLTSGNTGELFF.

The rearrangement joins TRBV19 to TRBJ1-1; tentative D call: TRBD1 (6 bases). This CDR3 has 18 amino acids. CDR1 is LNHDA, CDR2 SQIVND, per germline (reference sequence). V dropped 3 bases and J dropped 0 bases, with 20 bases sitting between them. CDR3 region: CASSIGGALSIMNTEAFF. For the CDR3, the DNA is TGTGCCAGTAGTATTGGGGGGGCCCTCTCCATTATGAACACTGAAGCTTTCTTT.

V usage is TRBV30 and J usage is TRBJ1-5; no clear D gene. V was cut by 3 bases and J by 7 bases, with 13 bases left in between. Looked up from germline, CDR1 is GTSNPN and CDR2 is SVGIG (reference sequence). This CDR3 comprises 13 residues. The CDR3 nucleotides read TGTGCCTGGAGCGCGGGCTTCCAACAGCCCCAGCATTTT. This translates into CAWSAGFQQPQHF.

The CDR3 sequence is CASSLPKRAGELFF. The CDR3 DNA reads as TGTGCCAGCAGTTTACCCAAGAGGGCCGGGGAGCTGTTTTTT. This chain uses TRBV28 with TRBJ2-2, with D possibly TRBD2 on 5 matching bases. There are 14 residues in the CDR3. Germline loops: CDR1 MDHEN, CDR2 SYDVKM. V gave up 2 bases and J gave up 6 bases, with 10 bases separating them.

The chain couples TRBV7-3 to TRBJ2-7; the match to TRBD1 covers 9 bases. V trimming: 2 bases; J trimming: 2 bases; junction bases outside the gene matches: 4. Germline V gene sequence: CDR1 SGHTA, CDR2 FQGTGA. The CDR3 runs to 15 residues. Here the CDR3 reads CASSLDHRGPYEQYF. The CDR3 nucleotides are TGTGCCAGCAGCTTAGATCACAGGGGGCCCTACGAGCAGTACTTC.

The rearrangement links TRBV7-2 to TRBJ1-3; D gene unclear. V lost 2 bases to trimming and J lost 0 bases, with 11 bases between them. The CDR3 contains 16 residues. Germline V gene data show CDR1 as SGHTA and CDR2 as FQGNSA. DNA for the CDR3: TGTGCCAGCAGCTTAAGCCACAGATACTCTGGAAACACCATATATTTT. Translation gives CASSLSHRYSGNTIYF.

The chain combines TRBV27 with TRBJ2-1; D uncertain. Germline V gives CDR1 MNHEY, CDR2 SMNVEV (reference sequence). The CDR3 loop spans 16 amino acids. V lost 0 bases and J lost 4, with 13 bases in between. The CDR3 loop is CASSLSAGSLYNEQFF. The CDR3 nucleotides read TGTGCCAGCAGTTTATCTGCAGGATCCCTTTACAATGAGCAGTTCTTC.

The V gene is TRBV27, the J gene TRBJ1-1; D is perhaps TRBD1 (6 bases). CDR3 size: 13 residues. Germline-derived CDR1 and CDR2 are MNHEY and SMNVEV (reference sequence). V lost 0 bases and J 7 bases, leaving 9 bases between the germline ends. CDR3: CASSLSTGREAFF. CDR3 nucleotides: TGTGCCAGCAGTTTATCTACAGGGCGTGAAGCTTTCTTT.

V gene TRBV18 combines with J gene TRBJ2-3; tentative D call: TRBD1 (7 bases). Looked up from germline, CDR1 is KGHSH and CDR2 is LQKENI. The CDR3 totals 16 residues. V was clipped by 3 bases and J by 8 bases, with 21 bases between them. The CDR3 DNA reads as TGTGCCAGCTCACCTCGGTTACAGACAGGGAGGAGTACGCAGTATTTT. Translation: CASSPRLQTGRSTQYF.

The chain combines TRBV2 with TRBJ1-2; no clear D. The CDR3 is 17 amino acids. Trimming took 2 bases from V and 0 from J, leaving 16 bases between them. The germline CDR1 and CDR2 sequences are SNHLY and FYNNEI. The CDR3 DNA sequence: TGTGCCAGCAGTGAAAACCCGCGGGAAGGGTCTAACTATGGCTACACCTTC. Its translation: CASSENPREGSNYGYTF.

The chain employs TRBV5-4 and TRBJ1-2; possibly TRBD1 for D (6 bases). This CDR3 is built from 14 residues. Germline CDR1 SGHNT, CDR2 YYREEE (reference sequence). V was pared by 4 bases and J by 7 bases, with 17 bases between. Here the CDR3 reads CASSLQGILSGYTF. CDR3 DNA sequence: TGTGCCAGCAGCCTACAGGGTATTTTGTCTGGCTACACCTTC.

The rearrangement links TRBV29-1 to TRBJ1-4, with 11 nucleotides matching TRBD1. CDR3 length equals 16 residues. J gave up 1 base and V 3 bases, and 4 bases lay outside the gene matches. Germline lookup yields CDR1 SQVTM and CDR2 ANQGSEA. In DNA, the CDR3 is TGCAGCGTTGACCCGGGACAGGGGGGAACTAATGAAAAACTGTTTTTT. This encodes CSVDPGQGGTNEKLFF.

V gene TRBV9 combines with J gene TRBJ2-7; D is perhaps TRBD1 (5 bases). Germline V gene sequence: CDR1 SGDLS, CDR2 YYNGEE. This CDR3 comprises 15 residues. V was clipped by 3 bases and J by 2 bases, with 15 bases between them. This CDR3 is CASSGNQGYPYEQYF. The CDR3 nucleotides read TGTGCCAGCAGCGGAAATCAGGGCTACCCCTACGAGCAGTACTTC.

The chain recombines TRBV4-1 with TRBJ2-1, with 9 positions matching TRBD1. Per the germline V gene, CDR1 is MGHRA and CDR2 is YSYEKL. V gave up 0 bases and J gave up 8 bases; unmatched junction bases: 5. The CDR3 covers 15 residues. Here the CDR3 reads CASSQDGTGRYEQFF. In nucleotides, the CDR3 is TGCGCCAGCAGCCAAGATGGGACAGGGCGCTATGAGCAGTTCTTC.

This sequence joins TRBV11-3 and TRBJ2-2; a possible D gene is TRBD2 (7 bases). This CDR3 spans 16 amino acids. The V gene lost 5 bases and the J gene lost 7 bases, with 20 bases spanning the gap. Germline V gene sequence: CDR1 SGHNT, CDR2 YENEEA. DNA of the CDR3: TGTGCCAGCAGCCCGGGGGCGGGGGCTTCCAACGGGGAGCTGTTTTTT. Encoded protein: CASSPGAGASNGELFF.

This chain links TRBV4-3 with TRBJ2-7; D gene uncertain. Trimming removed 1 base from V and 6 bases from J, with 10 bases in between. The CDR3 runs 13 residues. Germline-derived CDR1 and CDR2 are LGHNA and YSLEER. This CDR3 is CASSQVGGSEQYF. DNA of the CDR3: TGCGCCAGCAGCCAAGTAGGCGGATCCGAGCAGTACTTC.

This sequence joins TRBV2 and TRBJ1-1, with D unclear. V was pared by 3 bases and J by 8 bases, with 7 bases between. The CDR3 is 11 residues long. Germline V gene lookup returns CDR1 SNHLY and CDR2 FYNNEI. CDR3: CASSDPEEAFF. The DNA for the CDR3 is TGTGCCAGCAGTGATCCGGAGGAAGCTTTCTTT.

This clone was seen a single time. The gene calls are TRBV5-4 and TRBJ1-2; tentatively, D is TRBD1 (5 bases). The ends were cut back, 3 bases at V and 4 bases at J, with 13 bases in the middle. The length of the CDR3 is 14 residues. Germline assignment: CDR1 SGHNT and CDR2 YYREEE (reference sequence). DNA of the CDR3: TGTGCCAGCAGCTCCCCCTCGACAGTCTATGGCTACACCTTC. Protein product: CASSSPSTVYGYTF.